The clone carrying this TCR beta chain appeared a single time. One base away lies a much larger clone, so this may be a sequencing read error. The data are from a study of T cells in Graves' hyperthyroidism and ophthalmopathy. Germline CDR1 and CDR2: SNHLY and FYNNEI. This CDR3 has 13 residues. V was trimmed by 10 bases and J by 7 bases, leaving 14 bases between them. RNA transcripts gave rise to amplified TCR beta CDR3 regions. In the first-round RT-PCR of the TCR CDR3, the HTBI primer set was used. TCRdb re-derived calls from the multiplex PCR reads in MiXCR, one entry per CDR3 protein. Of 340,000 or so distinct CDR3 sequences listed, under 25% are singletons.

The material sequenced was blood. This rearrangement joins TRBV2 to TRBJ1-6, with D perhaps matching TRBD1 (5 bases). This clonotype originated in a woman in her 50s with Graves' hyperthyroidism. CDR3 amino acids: CAINRSMNSPLHF. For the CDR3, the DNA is TGTGCCATCAACAGGTCTATGAATTCACCCCTCCACTTT.